This T cell receptor beta chain originates from a study of T cells in Graves' hyperthyroidism and ophthalmopathy. Findings and limits, study-wide: Most thyroid clonotypes with frequency above 0.001 were detected in blood. Onset of ophthalmopathy came a median around 6.2 months after the model predicted it.

There were TCR beta CDR3 regions amplified from RNA transcripts. With the HTBI primer set, the TCR CDR3 went through a first round of RT-PCR. TCRdb passed the multiplex PCR reads through MiXCR, listing each CDR3 protein once. The table lists a few hundred thousand distinct CDR3 sequences, around 50% of them singletons. For this clonotype: No antigen is known for it.

Germline loops: CDR1 MNHNS, CDR2 SASEGT. The V gene lost 7 bases and the J gene lost 4 bases, with 11 bases spanning the gap. CDR3 length equals 13 residues. The V gene is TRBV6-1, the J gene TRBJ1-5; D perhaps matches TRBD1 (5 bases). The sequence derives from an adult woman with Graves' disease, either hyperthyroidism or ophthalmopathy (not recorded which). The source material was peripheral blood or thyroid tissue (not recorded which). CDR3 sequence reads: CASMQGANQPQHF. The CDR3 region has the DNA TGTGCCAGCATGCAGGGAGCGAATCAGCCCCAGCATTTT.